The rows below give T cell receptor beta chains drawn from one sample of a study of T cells in localized non-small cell lung cancer. Sequenced by immunoSEQ multiplex PCR; TCRdb stores in-frame clones only, minus some. The repertoire holds 35,000 to 50,000 clones, with roughly 77% as singletons. The sample in question was PBMCs, obtained before any cancer treatment. The receptors shown here come from a woman aged 40-75 years with stage II squamous cell lung carcinoma. The CDR3 runs from the conserved cysteine through the conserved F or W. The D gene is left open where the match is weak. Rows may omit the clone size; those that give it use once, few, many or a size class.

d_gene	abundance	v_gene	len	j_gene	CDR3nt	CDR3aa
TRBD2	-	TRBV4-1	15	TRBJ2-7	TGCGCCAGCAGCCAAGATCCGGGGGAGGGCCGCGAGCAGTACTTC	CASSQDPGEGREQYF
-	few	TRBV6-5	15	TRBJ1-5	TGTGCCAGCACCCTCCCTGGGGGCAACGGTCAGCCCCAGCATTTT	CASTLPGGNGQPQHF
TRBD1	few	TRBV5-1	19	TRBJ1-6	TGCGCCAGCAGCCCGAGCTCTTTCCAGGGGGCGTCCTATAATTCACCCCTCCACTTT	CASSPSSFQGASYNSPLHF
-	-	TRBV6-6	16	TRBJ1-5	TGTGCCAGCAGTTACTCGGTGGGGGGCGGCAATCAGCCCCAGCATTTT	CASSYSVGGGNQPQHF
-	once	TRBV10-3	17	TRBJ2-1	TGTGCCATCAGTGACCTAGCGAGGCGGGGCCCTGCCAATGAGCAGTTCTTC	CAISDLARRGPANEQFF
-	-	TRBV6-1	13	TRBJ1-5	TGTGCCAGCAGTGAAGAGAGAGGTCAGCCCCAGCATTTT	CASSEERGQPQHF
TRBD1	-	TRBV6-5	13	TRBJ1-5	TGTGCCAGCAGTCGACAGGGGGATCAGCCCCAGCATTTT	CASSRQGDQPQHF
-	-	TRBV19	12	TRBJ1-2	TGTGCCAGTAGTATCCGGGAGGATGGCTACACCTTC	CASSIREDGYTF
TRBD1	-	TRBV27	15	TRBJ1-3	TGTGCCAGCAGTTTTTCCGGGACAGGGGGCAACACCATATATTTT	CASSFSGTGGNTIYF
-	-	TRBV10-3	13	TRBJ1-1	TGTGCCACCGTGGACAGCTTGAACACTGAAGCTTTCTTT	CATVDSLNTEAFF
TRBD2	once	TRBV7-8	14	TRBJ2-1	TGTGCCAGCAGCTTCGGAGCGGGGTACAATGAGCAGTTCTTC	CASSFGAGYNEQFF
-	-	TRBV7-8	13	TRBJ2-1	TGTGCCAGCAGCTCCGGGACTCACAATGAGCAGTTCTTC	CASSSGTHNEQFF
TRBD2	-	TRBV19	13	TRBJ2-1	TGTGCCAGTAGCCGACTAGCGGGAGGTCTTGAGTTCTTC	CASSRLAGGLEFF
-	-	TRBV4-3	13	TRBJ2-3	TGCGCCAGCAGCCAAGCACTGACAGATACGCAGTATTTT	CASSQALTDTQYF
-	-	TRBV5-1	13	TRBJ1-1	TGCGCCAGCAGCTTGGCCAGTCCCACTGAAGCTTTCTTT	CASSLASPTEAFF
TRBD2	few	TRBV7-9	15	TRBJ2-1	TGTGCCAGCAGCCACGGGACTAGCGGCTACAATGAGCAGTTCTTC	CASSHGTSGYNEQFF
TRBD1	-	TRBV7-9	15	TRBJ2-7	TGTGCCAGCAGCTTTGGGACAGGGCGGTCCTACGAGCAGTACTTC	CASSFGTGRSYEQYF
-	-	TRBV6-1	14	TRBJ1-3	TGTGCCAGCAGCCCCGGAGGCTCTGGAAACACCATATATTTT	CASSPGGSGNTIYF
-	-	TRBV28	12	TRBJ1-2	TGTGCCAGCAGTTCGAGGGTATATGGCTACACCTTC	CASSSRVYGYTF
TRBD1	few	TRBV19	15	TRBJ1-1	TGTGCCAGTAGCAATCTTGGGACAGGGGATGCTGAAGCTTTCTTT	CASSNLGTGDAEAFF
-	-	TRBV6-5	14	TRBJ2-7	TGTGCCAGCAGTGCGAACCTGGGGCCAGGCGAGCAGTACTTC	CASSANLGPGEQYF
-	few	TRBV10-1	15	TRBJ1-2	TGCGCCAGCAGGGCCGATTGGTTGGCCTACTATGGCTACACCTTC	CASRADWLAYYGYTF
-	few	TRBV19	13	TRBJ1-5	TGTGCCAGTAGTAACAACGGGGGGTTTGCCCAGCATTTT	CASSNNGGFAQHF
-	-	TRBV19	17	TRBJ2-1	TGTGCCAGTAGTATGGGCTTTAAAAATTCCGCCTACAATGAGCAGTTCTTC	CASSMGFKNSAYNEQFF
TRBD2	-	TRBV11-3	13	TRBJ2-3	TGTGCCAGCAGCTTAACTAGCGGGACTATGCAGTATTTT	CASSLTSGTMQYF
-	once	TRBV14	16	TRBJ2-2	TGTGCCAGCAGCCCCCTTGGGGACCTTCCGACCGGGGAGCTGTTTTTT	CASSPLGDLPTGELFF
-	-	TRBV9	16	TRBJ1-1	TGTGCCAGCAGCTCCGAGGGGCGTCCCAGGGACACTGAAGCTTTCTTT	CASSSEGRPRDTEAFF
TRBD1	-	TRBV27	14	TRBJ2-2	TGTGCCAGCAGCACAGGGGCCAACACCGGGGAGCTGTTTTTT	CASSTGANTGELFF
-	-	TRBV10-1	16	TRBJ1-4	TGCGCCAGCAGTGAGGGCACTTCAGGGGACGGTGAAAAACTGTTTTTT	CASSEGTSGDGEKLFF
TRBD1	-	TRBV19	13	TRBJ2-5	TGTGCCAGTTTGGGGACAGGGCACGAGACCCAGTACTTC	CASLGTGHETQYF
-	-	TRBV7-9	14	TRBJ1-5	TGTGCCAGCAGCTCCGTAGGACAGAATCAGCCCCAGCATTTT	CASSSVGQNQPQHF
-	-	TRBV5-1	15	TRBJ2-5	TGCGCCAGCAGCCCGAGGGAACAGAGCCAAGAGACCCAGTACTTC	CASSPREQSQETQYF
-	-	TRBV19	15	TRBJ2-7	TGTGCCAGTAGTATTAAGGGGAGCGTCTCCTACGAGCAGTACTTC	CASSIKGSVSYEQYF
-	-	TRBV5-1	15	TRBJ2-1	TGCGCCAGCAGCTTGGGGGCCGTTTCATGGAATGAGCAGTTCTTC	CASSLGAVSWNEQFF
-	-	TRBV27	20	TRBJ2-7	TGTGCCAGCAGTCCCCCACCGGGACACGGAGTCCCCTTCCCTTGTGTCGAGCAGTACTTC	CASSPPPGHGVPFPCVEQYF
TRBD2	-	TRBV5-1	15	TRBJ2-1	TGCGCCAGCAGCTTGGATCCGGGGGGGCTTAATGAGCAGTTCTTC	CASSLDPGGLNEQFF
TRBD2	-	TRBV19	14	TRBJ2-5	TGTGCCAGTAGTGGGACTAGCGCCCAAGAGACCCAGTACTTC	CASSGTSAQETQYF
TRBD2	-	TRBV4-1	15	TRBJ2-7	TGCGCCAGCAGCCAAGAAGCGGGAGGCTCCTACGAGCAGTACTTC	CASSQEAGGSYEQYF
-	-	TRBV28	14	TRBJ2-1	TGTGCCAGCAGTTTAGTCCCGGTCGCAGGGGAGCAGTTCTTC	CASSLVPVAGEQFF
-	-	TRBV2	12	TRBJ2-7	TGTGCCGCCCGAAACAGATCCTACGAGCAGTACTTC	CAARNRSYEQYF
TRBD1	-	TRBV29-1	13	TRBJ1-5	TGCAGCGTAATCACAGGGGAGAGGCAGCCCCAGCATTTT	CSVITGERQPQHF
-	-	TRBV5-1	14	TRBJ1-5	TGCGCCAGCAGCCAACAGGGAGGCAATCAGCCCCAGCATTTT	CASSQQGGNQPQHF
-	-	TRBV19	16	TRBJ1-5	TGTGCCAGTACCCCCGGGGGAAGGGGTCGTCGACAGCCCCAGCATTTT	CASTPGGRGRRQPQHF
TRBD1	-	TRBV6-5	13	TRBJ2-5	TGTGCCAGCAGACCCACAGGGGGGGAGACCCAGTACTTC	CASRPTGGETQYF
-	-	TRBV7-9	11	TRBJ2-3	TGTGCCAGCAGCTATGCAGATACGCAGTATTTT	CASSYADTQYF
TRBD2	-	TRBV14	17	TRBJ2-3	TGTGCCAGCAGCCAGGCCCGGACTAGCGGGAGGGCCGATACGCAGTATTTT	CASSQARTSGRADTQYF
-	few	TRBV7-9	16	TRBJ2-1	TGTGCCAGCAGCTTTTACCCCGGGCGATTTAACGATGAGCAGTTCTTC	CASSFYPGRFNDEQFF
-	-	TRBV4-2	16	TRBJ2-3	TGTGCCAGCAGCCAAGAACTCCGGGACGCCACAGATACGCAGTATTTT	CASSQELRDATDTQYF
TRBD2	-	TRBV28	15	TRBJ2-7	TGTGCCAGCAGCAGATTACTAGCGGGGCTCGGAGAGCAGTACTTC	CASSRLLAGLGEQYF
-	-	TRBV19	13	TRBJ2-2	TGTGCCAGTAGTTGGGATGTGGGGGAGGAGCTGTTTTTT	CASSWDVGEELFF
TRBD1	-	TRBV28	18	TRBJ1-4	TGTGCCAGCGTTCTCACAGGGGGCCGCCCCCCAACTAATGAAAAACTGTTTTTT	CASVLTGGRPPTNEKLFF
-	-	TRBV10-2	13	TRBJ2-1	TGCGCCAGCAGCGGGAACTTTAACAATGAGCAGTTCTTC	CASSGNFNNEQFF
TRBD2	-	TRBV2	17	TRBJ2-4	TGTGCCAGCAGTGAAAGCCTAGCGGGAGTTGGCCAAAACATTCAGTACTTC	CASSESLAGVGQNIQYF